A single sample gave rise to the 8 T cell receptor beta chains below, sequenced in a study of radiation and T cells in renal cell carcinoma. TCRdb's table, derived via immunoSEQ multiplex PCR, lists solely in-frame clones and lacks some. The profile shows around 70,000 clones, about 80% of them singletons. Noted time point: blood 2 weeks post-SBRT. Treatment of the sample: 15 Gy SBRT to primary tumor, nephrectomy 4 weeks later. Material: blood, obtained from a patient whose treatment included radiotherapy and nephrectomy. Receptors originate from a man aged 55-75 years with renal cell carcinoma.

CDR3 protein: CAITGTSVPYEQYF. The CDR3 nucleotides are TGTGCCATCACCGGGACTAGCGTCCCCTACGAGCAGTACTTC. This rearrangement joins TRBV10-3 to TRBJ2-7; 10 bases map to TRBD2. The germline gives CDR1 ENHRY, CDR2 SYGVKD. J gave up 2 bases and V 7 bases, and 5 bases lay outside the gene matches. This CDR3 is built from 14 residues.

V is TRBV6-5 and J is TRBJ2-5; D gene unclear. The CDR3 is 12 amino acids. Trimming removed 4 bases from V and 4 bases from J, with 7 bases in between. The germline CDR1 and CDR2 sequences are MNHEY and SVGAGI. The CDR3 coding sequence is TGTGCCAGCAGTTGGGGTGGAGAGACCCAGTACTTC. It is translated as CASSWGGETQYF.

Remarks on this clone: A read error may account for a junction end that differs from germline. This rearrangement joins TRBV6-5 to TRBJ2-1, with D hard to call. Germline V gene sequence: CDR1 MNHEY, CDR2 SVGAGI. The CDR3 is 12 residues long. The CDR3 is CASRIPSAEEVF. The DNA of the CDR3 is TGTGCCAGCAGAATCCCCTCGGCGGAAGAAGTCTTC.

The V gene is TRBV29-1, the J gene TRBJ2-1; no definite D call. CDR1 SQVTM and CDR2 ANQGSEA come from the germline V gene. This CDR3 is 13 amino acids long. The V gene lost 3 bases and the J gene lost 0 bases, with 6 bases spanning the gap. The CDR3 DNA follows: TGCAGCGTTGACTACAGCTCCTACAATGAGCAGTTCTTC. This sequence encodes CSVDYSSYNEQFF.

The CDR3 bases are TGTGCCAGCAGTTATAGGATAGCAGATACGCAGTATTTT. This sequence encodes CASSYRIADTQYF. This chain links TRBV28 with TRBJ2-3; D gene unclear. In germline, CDR1 is MDHEN, CDR2 SYDVKM. V was pared by 4 bases and J by 4 bases, with 9 bases between. This CDR3 comprises 13 residues.

The chain carries TRBV6-5 and TRBJ2-7; tentative D call: TRBD2 (5 bases). The CDR3 has 15 residues. Germline-derived CDR1 and CDR2 are MNHEY and SVGAGI. The V end lost 5 bases, the J end lost 7 bases, and 21 bases lay between the germline ends. The CDR3 sequence is CASSPLGGSREEQYF. DNA of the CDR3: TGTGCCAGCAGTCCGCTGGGCGGGTCCCGAGAGGAGCAGTACTTC.

This chain uses TRBV11-2 with TRBJ1-2; 8 bases match TRBD1. This CDR3 is 17 amino acids long. Germline CDR1 is SGHAT and CDR2 is FQNNGV. V lost 0 bases and J lost 5; bases outside the gene matches: 11. CDR3 in amino acids: CASSLDPGSTGEYGYTF. CDR3 in DNA: TGTGCCAGCAGCTTAGATCCGGGCTCGACAGGGGAATATGGCTACACCTTC.

V is TRBV7-9 and J is TRBJ2-2, with TRBD1 as a possible D gene (7 bases). The CDR3 runs to 14 residues. Germline values: CDR1 SEHNR, CDR2 FQNEAQ (reference sequence). V shed 8 bases and J shed 5 bases, with 15 bases lying between them. CDR3 loop: CASGGGGLTGELFF. CDR3 nucleotide sequence: TGTGCCAGCGGTGGAGGGGGCCTGACCGGGGAGCTGTTTTTT.